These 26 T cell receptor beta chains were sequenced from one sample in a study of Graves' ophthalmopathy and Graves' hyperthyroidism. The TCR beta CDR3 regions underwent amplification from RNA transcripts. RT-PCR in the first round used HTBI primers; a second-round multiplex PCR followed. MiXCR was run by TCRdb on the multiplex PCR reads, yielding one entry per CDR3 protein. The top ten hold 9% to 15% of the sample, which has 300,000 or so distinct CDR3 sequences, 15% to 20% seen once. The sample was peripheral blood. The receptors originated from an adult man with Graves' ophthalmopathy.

Written as DNA, the CDR3 is TGCAGTGCTAGGGGGACGGGACAGAGAGAGACCCAGTACTTC. This sequence encodes CSARGTGQRETQYF. The J gene is TRBJ2-5, the V gene TRBV20-1; 7 bases are shared with TRBD1. The V and J ends lost 3 bases and 4 bases, in that order; junction bases with no gene match: 8. The germline CDR1 and CDR2 sequences are DFQATT and SNEGSKA (reference sequence). This CDR3 spans 14 amino acids.

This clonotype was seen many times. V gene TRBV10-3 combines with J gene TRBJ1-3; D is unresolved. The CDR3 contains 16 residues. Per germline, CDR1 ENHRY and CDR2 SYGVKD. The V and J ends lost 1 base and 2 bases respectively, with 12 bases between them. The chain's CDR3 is CAISEFSGEAGNTIYF. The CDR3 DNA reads TGTGCCATCAGTGAGTTTTCAGGAGAGGCTGGAAACACCATATATTTT.

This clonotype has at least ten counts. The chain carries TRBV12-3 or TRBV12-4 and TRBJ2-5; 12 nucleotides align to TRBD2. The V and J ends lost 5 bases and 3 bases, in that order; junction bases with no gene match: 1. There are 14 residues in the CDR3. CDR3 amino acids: CASSPSGGEETQYF. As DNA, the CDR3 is TGTGCCAGCAGTCCTAGCGGGGGGGAAGAGACCCAGTACTTC.

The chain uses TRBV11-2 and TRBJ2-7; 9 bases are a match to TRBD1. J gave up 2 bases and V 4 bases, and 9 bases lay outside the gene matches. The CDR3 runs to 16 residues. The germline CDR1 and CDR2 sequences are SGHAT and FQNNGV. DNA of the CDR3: TGTGCCAGCAGCTCCTTAGGACAGGGGAGGGCCTACGAGCAGTACTTC. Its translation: CASSSLGQGRAYEQYF.

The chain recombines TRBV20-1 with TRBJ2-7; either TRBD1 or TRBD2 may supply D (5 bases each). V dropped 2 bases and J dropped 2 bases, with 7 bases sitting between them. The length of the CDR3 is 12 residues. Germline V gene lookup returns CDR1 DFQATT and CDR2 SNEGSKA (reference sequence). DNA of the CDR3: TGCAGTGCTAGAACGGGACCCTACGAGCAGTACTTC. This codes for CSARTGPYEQYF.

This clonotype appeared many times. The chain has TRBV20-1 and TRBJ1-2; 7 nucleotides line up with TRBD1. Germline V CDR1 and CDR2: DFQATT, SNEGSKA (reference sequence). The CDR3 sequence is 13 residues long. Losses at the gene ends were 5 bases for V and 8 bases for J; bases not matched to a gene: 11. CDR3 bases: TGCAGTGCTGCGGGTCGGGGCAGGGGGGGCTACACCTTC. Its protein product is CSAAGRGRGGYTF.

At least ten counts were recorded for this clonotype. The DNA for the CDR3 is TGTGCCACCAGTGATTTTGGGACAGGTGTGACCGGGGAGCTGTTTTTT. It specifies CATSDFGTGVTGELFF. V and J are TRBV24-1 and TRBJ2-2, with 8 bases identical to TRBD1. Losses at the gene ends were 1 base for V and 5 bases for J; bases not matched to a gene: 5. Germline V CDR1 and CDR2: KGHDR, SFDVKD. The CDR3 sequence is 16 residues long.

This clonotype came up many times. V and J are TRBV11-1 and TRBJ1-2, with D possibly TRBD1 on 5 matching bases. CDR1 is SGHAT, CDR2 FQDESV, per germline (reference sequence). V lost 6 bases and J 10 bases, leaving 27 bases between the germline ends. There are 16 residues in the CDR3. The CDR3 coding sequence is TGTGCCAGCAGTCTTACTGGGCACGGGGGTTCGCGGGACTACACCTTC. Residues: CASSLTGHGGSRDYTF.

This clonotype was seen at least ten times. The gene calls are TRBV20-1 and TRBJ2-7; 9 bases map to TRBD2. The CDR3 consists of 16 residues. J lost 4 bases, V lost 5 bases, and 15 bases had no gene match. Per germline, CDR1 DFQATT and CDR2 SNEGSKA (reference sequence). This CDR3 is CSARQIRLAENYEQYF. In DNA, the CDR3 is TGCAGTGCTCGACAGATTCGACTAGCGGAAAATTACGAGCAGTACTTC.

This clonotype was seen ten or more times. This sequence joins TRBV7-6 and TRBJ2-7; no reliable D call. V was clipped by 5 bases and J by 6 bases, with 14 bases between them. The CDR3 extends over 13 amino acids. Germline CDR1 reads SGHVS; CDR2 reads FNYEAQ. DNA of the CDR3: TGTGCCAGCAGCCCGAATACACTTCTCGAGCAGTACTTC. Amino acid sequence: CASSPNTLLEQYF.

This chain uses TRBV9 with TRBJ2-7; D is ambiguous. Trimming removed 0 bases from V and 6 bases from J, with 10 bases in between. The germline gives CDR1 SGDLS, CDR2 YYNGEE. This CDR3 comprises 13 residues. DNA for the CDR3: TGTGCCAGCAGCGTAGTAGGGTCCAGCGAGCAGTACTTC. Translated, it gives CASSVVGSSEQYF.

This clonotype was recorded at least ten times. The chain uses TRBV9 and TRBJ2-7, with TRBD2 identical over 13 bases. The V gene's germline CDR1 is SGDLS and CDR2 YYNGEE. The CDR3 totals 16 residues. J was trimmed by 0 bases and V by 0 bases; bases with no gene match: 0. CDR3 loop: CASSVGTSGSSYEQYF. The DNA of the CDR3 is TGTGCCAGCAGCGTAGGGACTAGCGGGAGCTCCTACGAGCAGTACTTC.

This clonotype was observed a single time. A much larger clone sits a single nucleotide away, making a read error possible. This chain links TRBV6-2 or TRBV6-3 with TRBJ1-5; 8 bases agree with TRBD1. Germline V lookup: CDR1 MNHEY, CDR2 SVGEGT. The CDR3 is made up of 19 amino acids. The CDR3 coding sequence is TGTGCCAGCAGTCCGATGGGGACAGGTACTATAGTCGGCGTCCAGCTCCAGCATTTT. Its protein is CASSPMGTGTIVGVQLQHF.

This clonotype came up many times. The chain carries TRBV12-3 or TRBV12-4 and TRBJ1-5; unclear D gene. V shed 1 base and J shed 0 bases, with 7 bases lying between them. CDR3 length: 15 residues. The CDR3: CASSLDPYSNQPQHF. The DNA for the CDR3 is TGTGCCAGCAGTTTAGACCCCTATAGCAATCAGCCCCAGCATTTT.

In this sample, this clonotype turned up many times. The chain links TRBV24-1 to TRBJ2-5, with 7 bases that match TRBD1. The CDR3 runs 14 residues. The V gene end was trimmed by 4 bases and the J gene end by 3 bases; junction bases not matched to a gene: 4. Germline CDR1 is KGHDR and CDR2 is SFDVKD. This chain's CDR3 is CATSEPTGEETQYF. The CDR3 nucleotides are TGTGCCACCAGTGAGCCTACAGGGGAAGAGACCCAGTACTTC.

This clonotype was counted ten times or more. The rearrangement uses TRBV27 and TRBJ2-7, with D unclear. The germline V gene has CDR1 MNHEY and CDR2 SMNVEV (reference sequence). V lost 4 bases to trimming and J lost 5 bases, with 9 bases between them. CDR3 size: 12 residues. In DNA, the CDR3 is TGTGCCAGCAGTTCGATCGAGAACGAGCAGTACTTC. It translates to CASSSIENEQYF.

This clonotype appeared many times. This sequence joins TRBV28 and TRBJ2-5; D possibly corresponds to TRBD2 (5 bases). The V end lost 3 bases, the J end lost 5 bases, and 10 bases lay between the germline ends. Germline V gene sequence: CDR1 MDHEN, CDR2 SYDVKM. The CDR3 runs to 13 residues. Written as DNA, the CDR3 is TGTGCCAGCAGTTTTAATCCGGGGGAGACCCAGTACTTC. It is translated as CASSFNPGETQYF.

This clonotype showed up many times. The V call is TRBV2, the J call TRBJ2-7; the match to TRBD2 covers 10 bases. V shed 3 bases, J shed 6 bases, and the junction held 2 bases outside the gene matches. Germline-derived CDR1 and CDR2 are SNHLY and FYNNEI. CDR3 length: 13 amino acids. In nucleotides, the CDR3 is TGTGCCAGCAGTGAGATAGCGGGAGGCGAGCAGTACTTC. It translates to CASSEIAGGEQYF.

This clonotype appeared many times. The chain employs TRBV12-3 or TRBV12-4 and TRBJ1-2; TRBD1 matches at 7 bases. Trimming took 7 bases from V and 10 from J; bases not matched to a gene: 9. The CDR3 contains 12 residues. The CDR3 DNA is TGTGCCAGCATCCGGGACAGCACACACTACACCTTC. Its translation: CASIRDSTHYTF.

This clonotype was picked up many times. In DNA, the CDR3 is TGCAGCGCTGAGATGGGAACTCGAGGCACCCAGTACTTC. Amino acid sequence: CSAEMGTRGTQYF. The V and J genes are TRBV29-1 and TRBJ2-5; D is uncertain. Looked up from germline, CDR1 is SQVTM and CDR2 is ANQGSEA. Trimming took 7 bases from V and 8 from J, leaving 20 bases between them. The CDR3 contains 13 residues.

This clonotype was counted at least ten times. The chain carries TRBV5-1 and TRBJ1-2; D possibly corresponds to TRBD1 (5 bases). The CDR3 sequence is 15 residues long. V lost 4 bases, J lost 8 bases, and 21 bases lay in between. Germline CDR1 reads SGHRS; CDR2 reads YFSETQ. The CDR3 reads CASSPGRSGGGGYTF. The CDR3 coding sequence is TGCGCCAGCAGCCCTGGACGGTCCGGCGGGGGAGGCTACACCTTC.

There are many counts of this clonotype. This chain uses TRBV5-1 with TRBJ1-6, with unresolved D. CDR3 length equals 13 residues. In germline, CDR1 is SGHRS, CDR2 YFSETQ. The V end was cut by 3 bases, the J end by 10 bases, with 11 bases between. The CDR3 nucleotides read TGCGCCAGCAGCTCGACGAGGCGCTCACCCCTCCACTTT. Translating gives CASSSTRRSPLHF.

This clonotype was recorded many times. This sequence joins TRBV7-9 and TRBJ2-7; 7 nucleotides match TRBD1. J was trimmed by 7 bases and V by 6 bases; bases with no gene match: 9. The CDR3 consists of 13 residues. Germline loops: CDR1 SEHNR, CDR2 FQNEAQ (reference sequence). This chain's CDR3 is CASSPTGVREQYF. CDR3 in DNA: TGTGCCAGCAGTCCTACAGGGGTGAGAGAGCAGTACTTC.

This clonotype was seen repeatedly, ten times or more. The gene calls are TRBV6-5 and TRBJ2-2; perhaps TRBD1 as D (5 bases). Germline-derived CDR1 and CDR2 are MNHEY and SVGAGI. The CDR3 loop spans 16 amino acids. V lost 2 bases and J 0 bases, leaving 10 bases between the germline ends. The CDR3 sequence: CASSYHRRTNTGELFF. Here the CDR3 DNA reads TGTGCCAGCAGTTACCACAGGCGTACGAACACCGGGGAGCTGTTTTTT.

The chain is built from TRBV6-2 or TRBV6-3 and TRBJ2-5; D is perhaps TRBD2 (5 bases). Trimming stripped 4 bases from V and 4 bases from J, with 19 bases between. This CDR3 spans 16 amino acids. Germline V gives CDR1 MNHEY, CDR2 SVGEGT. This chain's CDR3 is CASSLLVEISIETQYF. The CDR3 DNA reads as TGTGCCAGCAGTTTACTAGTGGAAATTTCGATAGAGACCCAGTACTTC.

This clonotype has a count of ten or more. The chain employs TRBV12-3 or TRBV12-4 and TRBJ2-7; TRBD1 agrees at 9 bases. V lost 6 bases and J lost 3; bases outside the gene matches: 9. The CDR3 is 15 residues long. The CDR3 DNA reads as TGTGCCAGCAGACGGGGGACAGGGAATTTCTACGAGCAGTACTTC. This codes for CASRRGTGNFYEQYF.